This T cell receptor beta chain was observed in a study of blood T cell repertoires in COVID-19. About the research overall: The samples span acute and convalescent COVID-19 from the United States, Italy and Spain. PBMCs, B-cell-depleted T cells, or T cells were the source of the cDNA or gDNA that made up the material.

Enrollment of patients from Seattle took place during active infection, with longitudinal follow-up. In its sample, this clone was seen once. Authors' data handling: Estimation of nucleated cell counts was performed using reference gene primer amplification. Profiled with immunoSEQ multiplex PCR; TCRdb holds only in-frame clones, not every one. That table is the source of V, J and clone size, and D and trimming were worked out from the DNA. The sample records about 130,000 clones, roughly four fifths being singletons. This CDR3 comprises 12 residues. V was clipped by 5 bases and J by 6 bases, with 10 bases between them. The germline V gene has CDR1 MDHEN and CDR2 SYDVKM.

The sequenced sample was peripheral blood. The chain links TRBV28 to TRBJ1-1; a possible D gene is TRBD1 (5 bases). The clonotype was recovered from a man aged 25 to 40 with COVID-19, enrolled during active disease. The CDR3 DNA reads TGTGCCAGCAGTCTTAGGACATCTGAAGCTTTCTTT. Amino acid sequence: CASSLRTSEAFF.